The 17 T cell receptor beta chains listed next were all sequenced from one sample in a study of neurological immune-mediated disorders. TCRdb analysed the 5' RACE reads with MiXCR anew, one entry per CDR3 protein. The sample lists about 33,000 distinct CDR3 sequences; about 1.4% were seen once. The sample was PBMCs. These receptors all stem from a woman in her 30s with multiple sclerosis.

This clonotype was observed many times. This rearrangement joins TRBV7-2 to TRBJ2-3; D remains ambiguous. The V end was cut by 5 bases, the J end by 7 bases, with 10 bases between. The CDR3 contains 12 residues. Germline CDR1 and CDR2: SGHTA and FQGNSA. CDR3 protein: CASSLAGYTQYF. The CDR3 DNA reads as TGTGCCAGCAGCCTTGCTGGGTATACGCAGTATTTT. The full variable domain, with the rest looked up from reference TRBV7-2 and TRBJ2-3, is GAGVSQSPSNKVTEKGKDVELRCDPISGHTALYWYRQSLGQGLEFLIYFQGNSAPDKSGLPSDRFSAERTGGSVSTLTIQRTQQEDSAVYLCASSLAGYTQYFGPGTRLTVL.

This clonotype appeared many times. This rearrangement joins TRBV12-3 or TRBV12-4 to TRBJ2-3; D call uncertain. V gave up 6 bases and J gave up 8 bases, with 15 bases separating them. The CDR3 is 13 amino acids. The chain's CDR3 is CASSAQRFGTQYF. Written as DNA, the CDR3 is TGTGCCAGCAGCGCACAGCGATTTGGTACGCAGTATTTT.

This clonotype was recorded at least ten times. This chain uses TRBV9 with TRBJ2-2, with 7 bases aligning to TRBD2. The J segment lost 3 bases and the V segment lost 4 bases, leaving 9 bases of the junction unmatched. Per germline, CDR1 SGDLS and CDR2 YYNGEE. The CDR3 has 16 residues. In DNA form, the CDR3 reads TGTGCCAGCAGCCCCAGAGCCCGGGAGGACACCGGGGAGCTGTTTTTT. This translates into CASSPRAREDTGELFF. The entire variable domain, with the rest obtained from reference TRBV9 and TRBJ2-2, is as follows: DSGVTQTPKHLITATGQRVTLRCSPRSGDLSVYWYQQSLDQGLQFLIQYYNGEERAKGNILERFSAQQFPDLHSELNLSSLELGDSALYFCASSPRAREDTGELFFGEGSRLTVL.

This clonotype has ten or more counts. This chain connects TRBV29-1 to TRBJ1-5; no definite D call. The ends were cut back, 0 bases at V and 6 bases at J, with 12 bases in the middle. The V gene's germline CDR1 is SQVTM and CDR2 ANQGSEA. The CDR3 extends over 14 amino acids. CDR3 protein: CSVEDRRGVQPQHF. The CDR3 DNA reads TGCAGCGTTGAAGATAGGCGCGGGGTTCAGCCCCAGCATTTT. The variable domain in full, with the rest retrieved from reference TRBV29-1 and TRBJ1-5, is SAVISQKPSRDICQRGTSLTIQCQVDSQVTMMFWYRQQPGQSLTLIATANQGSEATYESGFVIDKFPISRPNLTFSTLTVSNMSPEDSSIYLCSVEDRRGVQPQHFGDGTRLSIL.

This clonotype appeared many times. V and J are TRBV29-1 and TRBJ2-7, with D maybe TRBD2 (5 bases). The CDR3 loop spans 12 amino acids. V lost 4 bases, J lost 2 bases, and 9 bases lay in between. CDR1 is SQVTM, CDR2 ANQGSEA, per germline. CDR3 amino acids: CSVGGLTYEQYF. CDR3 nucleotide sequence: TGCAGCGTTGGAGGACTGACCTACGAGCAGTACTTC.

Turning to this clonotype: Because it lacks the conserved phenylalanine or tryptophan at the end, this CDR3 is likely a read error. It is unclear where the CDR3 begins or ends on the DNA, so no DNA is shown, and the CDR3 is as TCRdb lists it. The CDR3 here is CASTQQGTTHTEPFI. The genes are TRBV28 and TRBJ1-1; the D call of TRBD1 is as the table states it, not checked on the DNA. Germline V gene lookup returns CDR1 MDHEN and CDR2 SYDVKM. Ends included, the CDR3 has 15 residues.

At least ten counts were recorded for this clonotype. V usage is TRBV7-8 and J usage is TRBJ2-7, with 8 bases lining up with TRBD1. This CDR3 contains 15 residues. Germline V CDR1 and CDR2: SGHVS, FQNEAQ. V lost 5 bases to trimming and J lost 0 bases; unmatched junction nucleotides: 6. For the CDR3, the DNA is TGTGCCAGCAGCCGCCCGGACAGGGTCTCCTACGAGCAGTACTTC. It specifies CASSRPDRVSYEQYF.

This clonotype was seen at least ten times. The chain has TRBV20-1 and TRBJ1-6; D unresolved. Per germline, CDR1 DFQATT and CDR2 SNEGSKA (reference sequence). V lost 5 bases to trimming and J lost 2 bases, with 13 bases between them. This CDR3 region has 15 residues. CDR3 amino acids: CSAGQERTYNSPLHF. The DNA of the CDR3 is TGCAGTGCTGGGCAGGAAAGGACCTATAATTCACCCCTCCACTTT.

This clonotype showed up many times. The chain joins TRBV20-1 to TRBJ1-1, with 9 bases lining up with TRBD1. The V gene's germline CDR1 is DFQATT and CDR2 SNEGSKA (reference sequence). The junction had 10 bases not matched to a gene; V was cut back by 3 bases and J by 2 bases. CDR3 length: 16 residues. CDR3 DNA sequence: TGCAGTGCTAGCGGGGGGACAGGGAAAAGAAACACTGAAGCTTTCTTT. This sequence encodes CSASGGTGKRNTEAFF.

This clonotype was seen ten or more times. The V gene is TRBV7-3, the J gene TRBJ2-2, with D perhaps TRBD1 or TRBD2 (5 bases each). This CDR3 is 15 amino acids long. Looked up from germline, CDR1 is SGHTA and CDR2 is FQGTGA. Trimming took off 4 bases at V and 7 bases at J, with 16 bases between the two ends. As DNA, the CDR3 is TGTGCCAGCAGCTCCCGGGACGATAAATTCGGGGAGCTGTTTTTT. Protein sequence: CASSSRDDKFGELFF. Together with reference TRBV7-3 and TRBJ2-2, the CDR3 gives the full variable domain: GAGVSQTPSNKVTEKGKYVELRCDPISGHTALYWYRQSLGQGPEFLIYFQGTGAADDSGLPNDRFFAVRPEGSVSTLKIQRTERGDSAVYLCASSSRDDKFGELFFGEGSRLTVL.

This clonotype was picked up many times. The chain has TRBV12-3 or TRBV12-4 and TRBJ1-3; D gene uncertain. The CDR3 runs to 14 residues. Trimming cost V 0 bases and J 4 bases, with 7 bases left between them. CDR3 loop: CASSLAVGGNTIYF. CDR3 sequence (DNA): TGTGCCAGCAGTTTAGCCGTGGGGGGAAACACCATATATTTT.

This clonotype was counted many times. This likely comes from a read error, as the CDR3 has no conserved phenylalanine or tryptophan at its end. V is TRBV12-3 or TRBV12-4 and J is TRBJ1-6, with D uncertain. The CDR3 runs 15 residues. The V and J ends lost 2 bases and 7 bases respectively, with 12 bases between them. The CDR3 is CASSLSGGRNSPLHC. DNA for the CDR3: TGTGCCAGCAGTTTAAGCGGCGGCAGGAATTCACCCCTCCACTGT.

This clonotype appeared many times. V usage is TRBV6-6 and J usage is TRBJ2-7, with D possibly being TRBD1 (6 bases). Between the trimmed V and J ends, which lost 5 bases and 3 bases, there was a span of 14 bases. From germline, CDR1 is MNHNY and CDR2 SVGAGI (reference sequence). The CDR3 consists of 14 residues. CDR3 sequence (DNA): TGTGCCAGCAGTACCTCACAGGGCCGCTACGAGCAGTACTTC. This encodes CASSTSQGRYEQYF.

This clonotype was seen ten or more times. The chain links TRBV4-1 to TRBJ1-2; no definite D call. V shed 2 bases and J shed 1 base, with 11 bases lying between them. The CDR3 totals 15 residues. Germline values: CDR1 MGHRA, CDR2 YSYEKL. The CDR3 bases are TGCGCCAGCAGCCAAACCCGGGGAGTTAACTATGGCTACACCTTC. Translating gives CASSQTRGVNYGYTF.

This clonotype was seen repeatedly, ten times or more. The V and J genes are TRBV18 and TRBJ2-7; TRBD1 aligns across 7 bases. There are 12 residues in the CDR3. From germline, CDR1 is KGHSH and CDR2 LQKENI. V lost 5 bases, J lost 7 bases, and 5 bases stayed unmatched. DNA of the CDR3: TGTGCCAGCTCAAAACAGGGGACGGAGCAGTACTTC. This sequence encodes CASSKQGTEQYF.

This clonotype has ten or more counts. This CDR3 is CASSQTGTGSSPLHF. The CDR3 DNA reads as TGTGCCAGCAGCCAAACCGGGACAGGGAGCTCACCCCTCCACTTT. The chain joins TRBV12-3 or TRBV12-4 to TRBJ1-6, with TRBD1 matching over 9 bases. The CDR3 sequence is 15 residues long. J was trimmed by 10 bases and V by 6 bases; bases with no gene match: 10.

In this sample, this clonotype turned up many times. The genes are TRBV7-2 and TRBJ2-3; 13 bases map to TRBD2. The CDR3 length is 16 residues. The V gene end was trimmed by 3 bases and the J gene end by 5 bases; junction bases not matched to a gene: 5. The V gene's germline CDR1 is SGHTA and CDR2 FQGNSA. CDR3 DNA sequence: TGTGCCAGCAGCTTTACTAGCGGGGGGGCCGGAGATACGCAGTATTTT. Its protein product is CASSFTSGGAGDTQYF. The full variable domain, completed using reference TRBV7-2 and TRBJ2-3, is GAGVSQSPSNKVTEKGKDVELRCDPISGHTALYWYRQSLGQGLEFLIYFQGNSAPDKSGLPSDRFSAERTGGSVSTLTIQRTQQEDSAVYLCASSFTSGGAGDTQYFGPGTRLTVL.